This TCR beta chain was captured in a study of blood T cell repertoires in COVID-19. Notes on this clone: One end of the junction fails to match germline, which may point to a read error.

The germline V gene has CDR1 LNHDA and CDR2 SQIVND (reference sequence). CDR3 length: 12 residues. In the original analysis: Estimation of nucleated cell counts was performed using reference gene primer amplification. Produced via immunoSEQ multiplex PCR; TCRdb's table is partial and in-frame only. The V and J calls and clone size come from that table; D and trimming were worked out from the DNA. Here the sample spans 200,000 to 300,000 clones, 84% being singletons. The clonotype originates from a man aged 40-50 years who had recovered from COVID-19. Sequencing was carried out using peripheral blood. The J gene is TRBJ2-4, the V gene TRBV19; TRBD1 aligns across 8 bases. CDR3 residues: CASSSQGARFIF. Written as DNA, the CDR3 is TGTGCCAGTAGTTCTCAGGGGGCGAGGTTTATCTTC.